This TCR beta chain comes out of a study of control samples from healthy donors and cancer patients (dated by TCRdb to the early 2020s). Concerning this clone itself: Its antigen is currently not known. No clone much larger than this one lies a single base away; base qualities are absent.

The CDR3, cysteine through phenylalanine, is 14 amino acids long. The read is trimmed to its CDR3 DNA, 42 bases read in frame from base 1. V lost 2 bases and J lost 1 base; the stretch between them is 6 bases long. Based on the germline V gene, the CDR1 and CDR2 sequences are SGHTA and FQGNSA. Receptor libraries were prepared by the immunoSEQ multiplex PCR assay. The clones in this table, taken by TCRdb from immuneACCESS, are in-frame only. Not every clone is retained; where verified, under half of the shortfall comes from an unresolved V gene, and the cause of the rest is unknown. For this sample the table gives 45,000 to 60,000 clones, of which 94% were detected only once. The ten top clones hold about 4% of the sample.

This chain is built from TRBV7-2 and TRBJ1-3, with the D gene call left open. The sequence was obtained from a man aged 25-45 years in good health. What was sequenced was blood. The DNA sequence is given as TGTGCCAGCAGCTTATGGGAATCTGGAAACACCATATATTTT. This codes for CASSLWESGNTIYF.